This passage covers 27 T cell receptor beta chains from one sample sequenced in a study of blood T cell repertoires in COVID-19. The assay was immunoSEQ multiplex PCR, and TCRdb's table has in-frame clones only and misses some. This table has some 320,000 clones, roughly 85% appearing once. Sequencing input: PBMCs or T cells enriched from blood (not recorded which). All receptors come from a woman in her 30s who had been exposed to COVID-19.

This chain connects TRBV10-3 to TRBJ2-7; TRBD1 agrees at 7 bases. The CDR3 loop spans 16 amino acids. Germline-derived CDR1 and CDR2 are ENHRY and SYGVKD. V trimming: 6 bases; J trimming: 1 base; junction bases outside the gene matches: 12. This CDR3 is CAISWPGQKPSYEQYF. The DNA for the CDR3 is TGTGCCATCAGCTGGCCGGGACAGAAGCCTTCCTACGAGCAGTACTTC.

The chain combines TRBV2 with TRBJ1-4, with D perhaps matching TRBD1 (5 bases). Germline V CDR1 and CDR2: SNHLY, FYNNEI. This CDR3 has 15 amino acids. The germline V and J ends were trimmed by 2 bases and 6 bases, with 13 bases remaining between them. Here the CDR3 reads CASSETGGRYEKLFF. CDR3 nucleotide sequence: TGTGCCAGCAGTGAAACCGGGGGACGATATGAAAAACTGTTTTTT.

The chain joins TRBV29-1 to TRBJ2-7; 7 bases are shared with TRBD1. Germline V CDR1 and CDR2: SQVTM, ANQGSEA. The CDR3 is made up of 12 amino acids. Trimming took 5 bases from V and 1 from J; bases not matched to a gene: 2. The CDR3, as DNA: TGCAGCGTTAGGGACAGTTCCTACGAGCAGTACTTC. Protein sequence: CSVRDSSYEQYF.

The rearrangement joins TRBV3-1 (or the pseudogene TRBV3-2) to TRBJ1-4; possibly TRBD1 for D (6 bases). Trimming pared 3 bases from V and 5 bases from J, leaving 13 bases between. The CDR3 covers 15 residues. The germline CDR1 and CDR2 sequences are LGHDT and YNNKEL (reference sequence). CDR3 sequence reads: CASSHRDRQNEKLFF. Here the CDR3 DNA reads TGTGCCAGCAGCCACAGAGACAGGCAGAATGAAAAACTGTTTTTT.

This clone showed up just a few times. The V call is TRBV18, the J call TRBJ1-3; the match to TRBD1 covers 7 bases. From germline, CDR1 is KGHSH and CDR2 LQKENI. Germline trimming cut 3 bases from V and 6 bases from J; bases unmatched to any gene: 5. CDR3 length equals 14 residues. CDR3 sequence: CASSPYTGENTIYF. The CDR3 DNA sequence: TGTGCCAGCTCACCTTACACAGGGGAAAACACCATATATTTT.

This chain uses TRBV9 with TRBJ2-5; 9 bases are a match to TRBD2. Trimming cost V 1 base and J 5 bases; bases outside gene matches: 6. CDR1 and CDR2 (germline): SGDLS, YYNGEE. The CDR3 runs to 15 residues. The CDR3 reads CASSVWGSGGETQYF. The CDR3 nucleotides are TGTGCCAGCAGCGTATGGGGTAGCGGGGGTGAGACCCAGTACTTC.

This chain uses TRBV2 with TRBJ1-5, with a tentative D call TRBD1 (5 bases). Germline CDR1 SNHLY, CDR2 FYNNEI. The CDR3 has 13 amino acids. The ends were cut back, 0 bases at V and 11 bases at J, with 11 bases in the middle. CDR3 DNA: TGTGCCAGCAGTGAAGCTATGTGGGGGGCCCAGCATTTT. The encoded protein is CASSEAMWGAQHF.

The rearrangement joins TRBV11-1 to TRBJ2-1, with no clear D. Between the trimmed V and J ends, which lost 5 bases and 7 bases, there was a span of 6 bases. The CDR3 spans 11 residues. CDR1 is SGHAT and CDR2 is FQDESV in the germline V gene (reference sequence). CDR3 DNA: TGTGCCAGCAGCCGTTCGAATGAGCAGTTCTTC. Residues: CASSRSNEQFF.

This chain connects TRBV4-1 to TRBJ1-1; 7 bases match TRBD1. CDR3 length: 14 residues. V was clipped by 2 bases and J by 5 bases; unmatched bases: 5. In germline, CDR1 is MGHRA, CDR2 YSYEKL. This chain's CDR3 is CASSQKQGKTEAFF. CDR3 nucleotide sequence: TGCGCCAGCAGCCAAAAACAGGGGAAGACTGAAGCTTTCTTT.

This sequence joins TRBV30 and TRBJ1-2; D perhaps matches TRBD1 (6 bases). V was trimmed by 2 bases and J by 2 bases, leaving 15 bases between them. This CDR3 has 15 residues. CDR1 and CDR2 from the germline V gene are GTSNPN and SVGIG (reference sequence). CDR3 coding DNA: TGTGCCTGGAGTAACGGACAGCCCCGGAACTATGGCTACACCTTC. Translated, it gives CAWSNGQPRNYGYTF.

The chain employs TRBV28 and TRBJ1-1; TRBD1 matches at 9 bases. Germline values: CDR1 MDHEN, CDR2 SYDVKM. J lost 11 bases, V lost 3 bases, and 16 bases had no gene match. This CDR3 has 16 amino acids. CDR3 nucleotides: TGTGCCAGCAGTTTCCTTTCGGACAGGGGTGGGCCAAGGGCTTTCTTT. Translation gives CASSFLSDRGGPRAFF.

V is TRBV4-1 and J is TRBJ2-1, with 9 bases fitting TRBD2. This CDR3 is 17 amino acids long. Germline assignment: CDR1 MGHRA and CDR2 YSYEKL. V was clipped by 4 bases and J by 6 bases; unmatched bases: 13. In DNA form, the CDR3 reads TGCGCCAGCAGCCTCGAATTCCATAGCGGGAGAATCAATGAGCAGTTCTTC. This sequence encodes CASSLEFHSGRINEQFF.

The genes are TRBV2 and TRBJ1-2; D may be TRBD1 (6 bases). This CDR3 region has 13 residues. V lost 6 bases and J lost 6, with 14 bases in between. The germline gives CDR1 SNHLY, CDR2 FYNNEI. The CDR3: CASSTGWGDGYTF. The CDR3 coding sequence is TGTGCCAGCAGCACAGGGTGGGGCGATGGCTACACCTTC.

The CDR3 DNA follows: TGCAGTGCTAGACGGGAAAACATTCAGTACTTC. Its protein is CSARRENIQYF. J is TRBJ2-4 and V is TRBV20-1, with unresolved D. The CDR3 covers 11 residues. V lost 2 bases and J lost 5, with 4 bases in between. Germline values: CDR1 DFQATT, CDR2 SNEGSKA (reference sequence).

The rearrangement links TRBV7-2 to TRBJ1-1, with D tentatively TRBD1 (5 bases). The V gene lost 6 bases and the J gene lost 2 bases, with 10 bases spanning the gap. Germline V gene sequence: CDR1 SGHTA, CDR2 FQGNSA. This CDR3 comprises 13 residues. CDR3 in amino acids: CASRRQPNTEAFF. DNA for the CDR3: TGTGCCAGCAGACGACAGCCTAACACTGAAGCTTTCTTT.

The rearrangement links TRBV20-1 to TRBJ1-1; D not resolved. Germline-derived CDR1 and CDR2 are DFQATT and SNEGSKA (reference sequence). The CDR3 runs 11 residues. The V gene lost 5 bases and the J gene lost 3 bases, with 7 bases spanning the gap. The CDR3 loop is CSAPVYTEAFF. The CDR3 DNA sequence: TGCAGTGCTCCGGTATACACTGAAGCTTTCTTT.

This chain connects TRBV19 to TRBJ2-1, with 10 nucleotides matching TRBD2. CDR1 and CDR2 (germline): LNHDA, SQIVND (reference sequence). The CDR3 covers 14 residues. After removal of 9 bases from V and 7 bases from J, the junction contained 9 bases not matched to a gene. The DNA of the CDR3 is TGTGCCAGCGGGGGAGCGGGAGGGAGGAATGAGCAGTTCTTC. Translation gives CASGGAGGRNEQFF.

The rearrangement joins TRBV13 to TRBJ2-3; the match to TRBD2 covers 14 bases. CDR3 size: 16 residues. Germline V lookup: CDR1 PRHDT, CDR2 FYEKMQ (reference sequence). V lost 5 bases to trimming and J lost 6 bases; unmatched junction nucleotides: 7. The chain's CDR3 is CASSVGTSGGGDTQYF. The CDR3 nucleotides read TGTGCCAGCAGCGTCGGGACTAGCGGGGGTGGGGATACGCAGTATTTT.

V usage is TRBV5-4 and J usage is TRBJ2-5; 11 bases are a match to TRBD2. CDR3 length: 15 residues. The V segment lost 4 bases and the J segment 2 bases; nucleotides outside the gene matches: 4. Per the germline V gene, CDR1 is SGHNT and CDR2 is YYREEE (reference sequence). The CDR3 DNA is TGTGCCAGCAGCGCTAGGACTAGCGGGCAAGAGACCCAGTACTTC. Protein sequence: CASSARTSGQETQYF.

CDR3 residues: CASSVGGTSGSGEQYF. As DNA, the CDR3 is TGTGCCAGCAGCGTGGGGGGGACTAGCGGGAGTGGGGAGCAGTACTTC. This sequence joins TRBV9 and TRBJ2-7; 14 bases agree with TRBD2. The V and J ends lost 2 bases and 7 bases, in that order; junction bases with no gene match: 8. CDR3 length: 16 amino acids. The germline V gene has CDR1 SGDLS and CDR2 YYNGEE.

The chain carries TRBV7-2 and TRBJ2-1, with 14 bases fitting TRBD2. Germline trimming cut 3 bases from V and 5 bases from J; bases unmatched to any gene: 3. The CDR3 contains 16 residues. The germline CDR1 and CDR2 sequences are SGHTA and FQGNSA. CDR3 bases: TGTGCCAGCAGCTTCCGGACTAGCGGGGGGAACAATGAGCAGTTCTTC. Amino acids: CASSFRTSGGNNEQFF. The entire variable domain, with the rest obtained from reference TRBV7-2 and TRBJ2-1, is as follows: GAGVSQSPSNKVTEKGKDVELRCDPISGHTALYWYRQSLGQGLEFLIYFQGNSAPDKSGLPSDRFSAERTGGSVSTLTIQRTQQEDSAVYLCASSFRTSGGNNEQFFGPGTRLTVL.

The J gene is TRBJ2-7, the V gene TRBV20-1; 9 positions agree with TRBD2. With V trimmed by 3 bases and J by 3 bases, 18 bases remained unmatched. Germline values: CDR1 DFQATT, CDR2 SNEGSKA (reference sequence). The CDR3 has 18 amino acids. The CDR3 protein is CSASRRGGGDFWNYEQYF. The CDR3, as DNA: TGCAGTGCTAGTAGGCGCGGGGGGGGTGACTTTTGGAACTACGAGCAGTACTTC.

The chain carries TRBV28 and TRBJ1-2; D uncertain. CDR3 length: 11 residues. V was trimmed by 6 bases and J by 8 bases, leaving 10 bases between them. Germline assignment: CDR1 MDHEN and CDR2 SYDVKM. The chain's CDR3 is CASSSNEGYTF. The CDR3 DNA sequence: TGTGCCAGCAGCAGTAATGAAGGCTACACCTTC.

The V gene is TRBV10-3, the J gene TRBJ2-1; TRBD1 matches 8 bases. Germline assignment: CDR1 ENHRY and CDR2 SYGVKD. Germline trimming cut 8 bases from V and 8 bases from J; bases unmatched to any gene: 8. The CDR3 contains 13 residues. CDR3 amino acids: CAIPGQGSDEQFF. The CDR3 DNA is TGTGCCATCCCTGGACAGGGATCCGATGAGCAGTTCTTC.

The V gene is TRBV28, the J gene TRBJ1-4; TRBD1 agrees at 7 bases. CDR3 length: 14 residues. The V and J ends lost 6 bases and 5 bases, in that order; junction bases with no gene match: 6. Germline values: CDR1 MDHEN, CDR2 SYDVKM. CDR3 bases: TGTGCCAGCAGGAAAGGGGACAGAAATGAAAAACTGTTTTTT. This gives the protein CASRKGDRNEKLFF.

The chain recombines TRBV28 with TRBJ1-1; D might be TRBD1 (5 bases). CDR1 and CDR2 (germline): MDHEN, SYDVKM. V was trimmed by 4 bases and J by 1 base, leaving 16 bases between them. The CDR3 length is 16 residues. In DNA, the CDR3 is TGTGCCAGCAGTTGGACCAGGGCTAATGGGAACACTGAAGCTTTCTTT. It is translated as CASSWTRANGNTEAFF.

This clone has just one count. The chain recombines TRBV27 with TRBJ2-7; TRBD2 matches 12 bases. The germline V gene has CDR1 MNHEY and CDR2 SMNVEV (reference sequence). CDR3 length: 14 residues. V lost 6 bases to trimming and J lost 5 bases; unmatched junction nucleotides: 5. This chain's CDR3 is CASSALAGGDEQYF. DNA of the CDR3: TGTGCCAGCAGCGCACTAGCGGGAGGAGACGAGCAGTACTTC.